This T cell receptor (beta chain) was captured by sequencing in a study of beta chain features in type 1 diabetes. Study-level information: Cell yields, gender and age were similar in healthy donors and patients. Overall study findings and caveats: Type 1 diabetes patients had TCRB CDR3s that were shorter (moderately but significantly so) in all four CD4+ subsets. Healthy donors had naive, central memory and Treg TCRB repertoires that appeared less similar than those seen among patients.

The CDR3 is 15 residues long. Trimming at V came to 8 bases and at J to 5 bases, leaving 9 bases not matched to a gene. Germline-derived CDR1 and CDR2 are SGHTA and FQGTGA. Every isolated RNA sample was fully reverse transcribed, so sequencing captured expressed TCRB transcripts. The method was immunoSEQ multiplex PCR; TCRdb's version includes in-frame clones alone and lacks a portion of them. The sample lists around 290,000 clones; roughly 8% were seen once. This clone was seen a few times. Its antigen is unidentified. CD45RO/CCR7/CD25/CD127/CD95/CD27 sorting isolated CD4+ naive, central memory, regulatory and stem cell-like memory cells.

The TCR was taken from a young woman in good health. This rearrangement joins TRBV7-3 to TRBJ2-3; 11 positions match TRBD2. Sequencing input: central memory CD4+ T cells from blood. CDR3: CASRISGRALDTQYF. CDR3 nucleotide sequence: TGTGCCAGCCGCATTAGCGGGAGGGCATTAGATACGCAGTATTTT. Supplemented by reference TRBV7-3 and TRBJ2-3, the full variable domain reads GAGVSQTPSNKVTEKGKYVELRCDPISGHTALYWYRQSLGQGPEFLIYFQGTGAADDSGLPNDRFFAVRPEGSVSTLKIQRTERGDSAVYLCASRISGRALDTQYFGPGTRLTVL.